This T cell receptor beta chain was observed in a study of T cells in Graves' hyperthyroidism and ophthalmopathy. CDR1 is SGHTA and CDR2 is FQGTGA in the germline V gene. The J segment lost 2 bases and the V segment lost 3 bases, leaving 4 bases of the junction unmatched. The CDR3 totals 15 residues. RNA transcripts yielded amplified TCR beta CDR3 regions. Researchers ran a first-round RT-PCR on the TCR CDR3 using the HTBI primer set. TCRdb re-called the multiplex PCR reads with MiXCR, one entry per CDR3 protein. The data contain 300,000 to 500,000 distinct CDR3 sequences, about 15% of them seen just once; the ten biggest clones take up approximately 29%.

The sequencing sample was made of blood. V gene TRBV7-3 combines with J gene TRBJ2-1, with TRBD2 identical over 7 bases. The TCR originated in a woman aged 25 to 39 with Graves' hyperthyroidism. The CDR3 bases are TGTGCCAGCAGCTTTGGGGGAGGGCCCTACAATGAGCAGTTCTTC. It codes for CASSFGGGPYNEQFF.